Here is one T cell receptor (beta chain) with its context. The junction departs from the called germline gene at one end, perhaps through a read error. The repertoire was sequenced with immunoSEQ multiplex PCR; TCRdb's copy has only in-frame clones and lacks some. The repertoire consists of tens of thousands of clones, with approximately 91% occurring once and the leading ten covering approximately 4.5%. This sample is drawn from a study of T cell changes during pregnancy in multiple sclerosis. This TCR came from a female donor in good health, enrolled as a control in a pregnancy study. The source material was peripheral blood, sampled in the second trimester of pregnancy.

The CDR3 coding sequence is TGCGCCAGCAGCCCAAGCCCAACTAGCGGGGTAGACTTC. The encoded protein is CASSPSPTSGVDF. The chain recombines TRBV5-1 with TRBJ2-7, with 10 bases matching TRBD2. Germline V gene sequence: CDR1 SGHRS, CDR2 YFSETQ. The CDR3 consists of 13 residues.